The clone carrying this TCR beta chain came up a few times. What it binds is unknown. Trimming took 3 bases from V and 3 from J, leaving 18 bases between them. CDR3 size: 16 residues. Germline loops: CDR1 SGHDT, CDR2 YYEEEE. The data were obtained in a study of shared clonotypes between healthy human individuals. Study-wide results and caveats: It was anticipated that sequencing depth would influence how many clonotypes donors shared.

Generated by immunoSEQ multiplex PCR, the TCRdb table keeps only in-frame clones and is missing some. The profile shows 700,000 or so clones, approximately 75% of them singletons. This sequence joins TRBV5-6 and TRBJ1-1; the D is unclear. This receptor was identified in a woman in her twenties or thirties in good health. Sequencing was carried out using memory CD4+ T cells sorted from blood. Subset noted: CD45RA-negative fraction. The CDR3 bases are TGTGCCAGCAGCTCCATCTCAGCCCCGTTGGACACTGAAGCTTTCTTT. Encoded protein: CASSSISAPLDTEAFF. The full variable domain, completed using reference TRBV5-6 and TRBJ1-1, is DAGVTQSPTHLIKTRGQQVTLRCSPKSGHDTVSWYQQALGQGPQFIFQYYEEEERQRGNFPDRFSGHQFPNYSSELNVNALLLGDSALYLCASSSISAPLDTEAFFGQGTRLTVV.